Sequencing of this T cell receptor (beta chain) was carried out in a study of T cell responses to AZD1222 COVID-19 vaccine. Study summary: Analysis merged second doses at about 4 or about 12 weeks. Study-wide results and limits: Only a handful of AZD1222 recipients, more than five in all, had baseline seropositivity. Spike-wide vaccine-associated CD4 TCRs dominated at 160-218 and 743-854.

For this clone: The antigen remains unidentified.

The protocol was immunoSEQ multiplex PCR, while the TCRdb copy is restricted to in-frame clones and leaves out a portion. The sample contains about 140,000 clones, 80% to 90% of which appear only once. The V gene end was trimmed by 6 bases and the J gene end by 7 bases; junction bases not matched to a gene: 12. The CDR3 consists of 16 residues. Germline V gene lookup returns CDR1 MNHEY and CDR2 SVGEGT. The sequence derives from an adult in good health. The specimen was peripheral blood, collected on day 0 of AZD1222 vaccination. V usage is TRBV6-2 or TRBV6-3 and J usage is TRBJ2-1; 10 nucleotides agree with TRBD1. CDR3 region: CASSLDRDRGYNEQFF. CDR3 sequence (DNA): TGTGCCAGCAGCTTAGACCGGGACAGGGGTTATAATGAGCAGTTCTTC.